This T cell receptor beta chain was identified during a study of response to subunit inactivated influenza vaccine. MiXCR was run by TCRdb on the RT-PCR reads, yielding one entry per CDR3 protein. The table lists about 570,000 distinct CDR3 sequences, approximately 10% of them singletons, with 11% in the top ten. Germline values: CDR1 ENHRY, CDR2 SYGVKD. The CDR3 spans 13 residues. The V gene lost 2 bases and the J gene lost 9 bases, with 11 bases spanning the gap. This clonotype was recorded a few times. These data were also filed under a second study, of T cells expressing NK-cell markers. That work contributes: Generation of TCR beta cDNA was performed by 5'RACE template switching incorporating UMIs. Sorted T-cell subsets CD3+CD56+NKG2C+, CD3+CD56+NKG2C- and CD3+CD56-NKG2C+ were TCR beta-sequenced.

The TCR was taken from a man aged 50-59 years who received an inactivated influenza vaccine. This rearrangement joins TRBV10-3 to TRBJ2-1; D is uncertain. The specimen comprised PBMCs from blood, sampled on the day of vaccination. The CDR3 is CAISEVRTAEQFF. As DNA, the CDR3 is TGTGCCATCAGTGAGGTTAGAACTGCTGAGCAGTTCTTC.